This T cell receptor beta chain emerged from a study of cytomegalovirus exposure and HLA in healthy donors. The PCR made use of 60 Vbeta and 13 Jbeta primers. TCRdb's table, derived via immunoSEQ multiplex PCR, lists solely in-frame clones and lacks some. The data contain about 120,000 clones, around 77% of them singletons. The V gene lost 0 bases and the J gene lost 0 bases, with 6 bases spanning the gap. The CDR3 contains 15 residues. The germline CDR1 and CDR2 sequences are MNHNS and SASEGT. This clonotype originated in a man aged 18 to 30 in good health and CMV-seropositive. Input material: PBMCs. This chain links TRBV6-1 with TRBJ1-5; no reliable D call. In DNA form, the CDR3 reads TGTGCCAGCAGTGAAGCGCAACTTAGCAATCAGCCCCAGCATTTT. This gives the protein CASSEAQLSNQPQHF.